The rows below give T cell receptor beta chains drawn from one sample of a study of T cell changes during pregnancy in multiple sclerosis. Sequencing was performed with immunoSEQ multiplex PCR; in TCRdb, only in-frame clones are kept and a portion is missing. The repertoire holds around 19,000 clones, with about 88% as singletons. The sample in question was CD8+ T cells from peripheral blood mononuclear cells, obtained after pregnancy. The receptors derive from a female donor in good health, enrolled as a control in a pregnancy study. The CDR3 runs from the conserved cysteine through the conserved F or W. The order of the fields is J gene, V gene, clone size, D gene, CDR3 DNA, CDR3 protein. A D gene is named only where the DNA matches it firmly. Size is stated for part of the rows, as once, few or many counts, or as a class when the clone is expanded.

TRBJ1-1 | TRBV13 | . | TRBD1 | TGTGCCAGCAGCCACGACAGGGCAATACCCTTGAACACTGAAGCTTTCTTT | CASSHDRAIPLNTEAFF
TRBJ2-5 | TRBV7-9 | . | . | TGTGCCAGCAGCTTCGTTGGGGGGGCCCAAGAGACCCAGTACTTC | CASSFVGGAQETQYF
TRBJ2-1 | TRBV27 | . | TRBD2 | TGTGCCAGCAGTCAGGGACTAGCCACCTACAATGAGCAGTTCTTC | CASSQGLATYNEQFF
TRBJ2-1 | TRBV6-1 | medium-sized | TRBD2 | TGTGCCAGCAGTCCCCGGACTAGCGGATTAAATGAGCAGTTCTTC | CASSPRTSGLNEQFF
TRBJ2-1 | TRBV10-3 | . | TRBD2 | TGTGCCATCAGGGACCAAAGCGGGAGTCCGGGCAATGAGCAGTTCTTC | CAIRDQSGSPGNEQFF
TRBJ1-1 | TRBV6-6 | . | TRBD1 | TGTGCCAGCATCTACAGGGGGAACACTGAAGCTTTCTTT | CASIYRGNTEAFF
TRBJ2-3 | TRBV10-3 | once | TRBD1 | TGTGCCATCAGTGGGGACAGAGAAAGCCCTTTTAGGGATACGCAGTATTTT | CAISGDRESPFRDTQYF
TRBJ2-7 | TRBV10-3 | . | TRBD1 | TGTGCCATCAGCGGGGACAGGGCCTACGAGCAGTACTTC | CAISGDRAYEQYF
TRBJ1-3 | TRBV4-3 | . | . | TGCGCCAGCAGCCTGGGGATGACCCAGGGCAGCACCATATATTTT | CASSLGMTQGSTIYF
TRBJ1-2 | TRBV6-5 | . | TRBD1 | TGTGCCAGCAGCGGACAGGGTAACTATGGCTACACCTTC | CASSGQGNYGYTF
TRBJ2-7 | TRBV19 | . | TRBD2 | TGTGCCAGTAGTTGGACAGGGACTAGCGGGACCTACGAGCAGTACTTC | CASSWTGTSGTYEQYF
TRBJ1-4 | TRBV28 | . | TRBD1 | TGTGCCAGCAGTTTCCCGGGACAGGGGACGATTTCAACTAATGAAAAACTGTTTTTT | CASSFPGQGTISTNEKLFF
TRBJ1-5 | TRBV7-9 | . | . | TGTGCCAGCAGTTGGAGCGATCAGCCCCAGCATTTT | CASSWSDQPQHF
TRBJ1-1 | TRBV11-2 | once | . | TGTGCCAGCAGAGCACACGAGGGATCCTTGAACACTGAAGCTTTCTTT | CASRAHEGSLNTEAFF
TRBJ1-2 | TRBV29-1 | once | . | TGCAGCGTTGATACGGGGGTACGGGGTGGCTACACCTTC | CSVDTGVRGGYTF
TRBJ2-5 | TRBV10-2 | . | TRBD2 | TGCGCCAGCAGTTCGACTAGCGGAAAAGAGACCCAGTACTTC | CASSSTSGKETQYF
TRBJ2-1 | TRBV10-3 | once | TRBD2 | TGTGCCATCAGTGAGGAAATTGTAAGGACTAGCGGGACGATTAATGAGCAGTTCTTC | CAISEEIVRTSGTINEQFF
TRBJ1-4 | TRBV7-8 | . | TRBD1 | TGTGCCAGCAGCCACCGGGACAGACACGAAAAACTGTTTTTT | CASSHRDRHEKLFF
TRBJ2-2 | TRBV29-1 | . | TRBD1 | TGCAGCGCCAGGACAGGGGCTGGAACCGGGGAGCTGTTTTTT | CSARTGAGTGELFF
TRBJ2-1 | TRBV5-1 | . | . | TGCGCCAGCAGCTTGACAGGCAATGAGCAGTTCTTC | CASSLTGNEQFF
TRBJ2-7 | TRBV5-1 | . | TRBD2 | TGCGCCAGCAGCAAGACTAGCGGCACATCCTACGAGCAGTACTTC | CASSKTSGTSYEQYF
TRBJ2-7 | TRBV10-3 | . | . | TGTGCCATCACTACCCGGGACACCAACTCCTACGAGCAGTACTTC | CAITTRDTNSYEQYF
TRBJ1-1 | TRBV7-8 | few | . | TGTGCCAGCAGCCACACCTTGACAGAGAACACTGAAGCTTTCTTT | CASSHTLTENTEAFF
TRBJ2-3 | TRBV27 | . | TRBD2 | TGTGCCAGCAGCCCGATGAGCGCGGGAGTAGGAGATACGCAGTATTTT | CASSPMSAGVGDTQYF
TRBJ1-1 | TRBV5-4 | . | . | TGTGCCTTTCGGAGGGGGAACACTGAAGCTTTCTTT | CAFRRGNTEAFF
TRBJ2-7 | TRBV19 | . | . | TGTGCCAGTAGTATAGCCTTGTCGGGGACTTACGAGCAGTACTTC | CASSIALSGTYEQYF
TRBJ1-2 | TRBV29-1 | few | . | TGCAGCGTTGGAGATCCTACAGGATTCGTCTATGGCTACACCTTC | CSVGDPTGFVYGYTF
TRBJ2-2 | TRBV2 | once | . | TGTGCCAGCAGTGAGAGGAGCACCGGGGAGCTGTTTTTT | CASSERSTGELFF
TRBJ2-7 | TRBV7-9 | . | . | TGTGCCAGCAGCCTCAGGGATTACGAGCAGTACTTC | CASSLRDYEQYF
TRBJ2-7 | TRBV27 | . | . | TGTGCCAGCAGCCCTGGAGCGGGCCGAACGCCTCGGGAGCAGTACTTC | CASSPGAGRTPREQYF
TRBJ2-7 | TRBV4-3 | . | TRBD2 | TGCGCCAGCAGCCAAGGGACTAGCGGGGCCTACGAGCAGTACTTC | CASSQGTSGAYEQYF
TRBJ2-1 | TRBV6-4 | . | TRBD2 | TGTGCCAGCAGTGCGGGAGGAGCCTACAATGAGCAGTTCTTC | CASSAGGAYNEQFF
TRBJ1-5 | TRBV6-1 | . | . | TGTGCCAGCAGTGATCAAGTGGGGGGGCAGCCCCAGCATTTT | CASSDQVGGQPQHF
TRBJ1-6 | TRBV23-1 | . | TRBD1 | TGCGCCAGACTTCGACAGGGCGATTATAATTCACCCCTCCACTTT | CARLRQGDYNSPLHF
TRBJ1-3 | TRBV27 | . | TRBD1 | TGTGCCAGCAGTGCACCGGGACAGGCTGGAAACACCATATATTTT | CASSAPGQAGNTIYF
TRBJ2-3 | TRBV6-4 | . | TRBD2 | TGTGCCAGCAGTGGGACTAGCGGGGGCACAGATACGCAGTATTTT | CASSGTSGGTDTQYF
TRBJ2-7 | TRBV27 | . | TRBD2 | TGTGCCAGCAGTTTATCCGTAGCGGGAGGGAACGAGCAGTACTTC | CASSLSVAGGNEQYF
TRBJ2-7 | TRBV27 | few | . | TGTGCCAGCAGTTTCGACGGGGATCTTTCCTACGAGCAGTACTTC | CASSFDGDLSYEQYF
TRBJ1-5 | TRBV19 | few | TRBD1 | TGTGCCAGTAGTATAGAGACAGGGGGAGATCAGCCCCAGCATTTT | CASSIETGGDQPQHF
TRBJ2-7 | TRBV29-1 | . | . | TGCAGCGCTTCGAAGGCGGGCGAGCAGTACTTC | CSASKAGEQYF
TRBJ2-3 | TRBV9 | . | TRBD2 | TGTGCCAGCAGCGTATCCGGGGGGGCGACAGATACGCAGTATTTT | CASSVSGGATDTQYF
TRBJ1-6 | TRBV4-3 | once | . | TGCGCCAGCAGCCAAGATCGCGGCGGGGGCCCAGGATCACCCCTCCACTTT | CASSQDRGGGPGSPLHF
TRBJ2-7 | TRBV5-1 | . | TRBD1 | TGCGCCAGCAGCCCTTTACAGGGGGCCTCCTACGAGCAGTACTTC | CASSPLQGASYEQYF
TRBJ1-5 | TRBV10-3 | . | . | TGTGCCATCAGTGAGTCGCCGGGGGAGGGACAGCCCCAGCATTTT | CAISESPGEGQPQHF